This entry lists 24 T cell receptor beta chains sequenced from one sample in a study of technical replicates of blood from a handful of donors. Measured with immunoSEQ multiplex PCR; TCRdb has only the in-frame clones, and not every one. Of 75,000 or so clones in the sample, over 90% were seen once. Sequencing input: T cells isolated from PBMCs. The receptor set was obtained from a human donor in good health.

The J gene is TRBJ2-5, the V gene TRBV10-1, with TRBD2 matching over 9 bases. Germline CDR1 and CDR2: WNHNN and SYGVQD (reference sequence). Germline trimming cut 11 bases from V and 3 bases from J; bases unmatched to any gene: 13. This CDR3 region has 15 residues. In DNA, the CDR3 is TGCGCCGTCTTAGCGGGAGCCCAAGCGGAAGAGACCCAGTACTTC. Encoded protein: CAVLAGAQAEETQYF.

This sequence joins TRBV10-3 and TRBJ1-2; D unresolved. V shed 4 bases and J shed 4 bases, with 10 bases lying between them. The CDR3 has 13 amino acids. Germline V gives CDR1 ENHRY, CDR2 SYGVKD. DNA of the CDR3: TGTGCCATCAGTGGACAAGCATCCTATGGCTACACCTTC. Amino acids: CAISGQASYGYTF.

This chain joins TRBV28 and TRBJ2-1; 7 nucleotides align to TRBD2. Germline V gene lookup returns CDR1 MDHEN and CDR2 SYDVKM. V lost 5 bases, J lost 12 bases, and 1 base stayed unmatched. This CDR3 spans 10 amino acids. CDR3 bases: TGTGCCAGCAGTAAGCGGGGGCAGTTCTTC. Its protein is CASSKRGQFF. The full variable domain, rest sourced from reference TRBV28 and TRBJ2-1, is DVKVTQSSRYLVKRTGEKVFLECVQDMDHENMFWYRQDPGLGLRLIYFSYDVKMKEKGDIPEGYSVSREKKERFSLILESASTNQTSMYLCASSKRGQFFGPGTRLTVL.

V usage is TRBV11-2 and J usage is TRBJ2-1; D is possibly TRBD2 (6 bases). V shed 1 base and J shed 4 bases, with 14 bases lying between them. The CDR3 totals 16 residues. CDR1 is SGHAT, CDR2 FQNNGV, per germline. The CDR3 here is CASSLAFKDYYNEQFF. The CDR3 DNA sequence: TGTGCCAGCAGCTTAGCCTTTAAGGACTATTACAATGAGCAGTTCTTC.

The V call is TRBV29-1, the J call TRBJ1-4, with TRBD1 matching 8 bases. Germline CDR1 reads SQVTM; CDR2 reads ANQGSEA. J lost 8 bases, V lost 4 bases, and 9 bases had no gene match. This CDR3 region has 14 residues. For the CDR3, the DNA is TGCAGCGTTGGGTGGGGGACAGGTGACGAAAAACTGTTTTTT. It translates to CSVGWGTGDEKLFF.

The chain has TRBV21-1 and TRBJ1-1; no DNA check was done on the table's D call, TRBD1. TRBV21-1 has pseudogene status. The CDR3 contains 21 residues. CDR3 in amino acids: CASSKPYGPTTDRDRDTEAFF. The CDR3, as DNA: TGTGCCAGCAGCAAACCGTACGGGCCGACTACGGACAGGGACAGGGACACTGAAGCTTTCTTT.

This chain joins TRBV18 and TRBJ2-1; TRBD2 might be the D (6 bases). CDR1 is KGHSH and CDR2 is LQKENI in the germline V gene. The length of the CDR3 is 17 residues. V was trimmed by 0 bases and J by 7 bases, leaving 19 bases between them. CDR3 sequence (DNA): TGTGCCAGCTCACCACCCTGGGAGGTAGTGAAGACAAATGAGCAGTTCTTC. Encoded protein: CASSPPWEVVKTNEQFF.

The V call is TRBV2, the J call TRBJ2-7; tentatively, D is TRBD1 (6 bases). CDR3 size: 14 residues. Germline-derived CDR1 and CDR2 are SNHLY and FYNNEI. Trimming took off 7 bases at V and 4 bases at J, with 17 bases between the two ends. The DNA for the CDR3 is TGTGCCAGCATATCTACAGGGTTTGTTTACGAGCAGTACTTC. Protein: CASISTGFVYEQYF.

The chain has TRBV4-1 and TRBJ1-2, with D hard to call. V was trimmed by 0 bases and J by 6 bases, leaving 8 bases between them. The CDR3 has 13 amino acids. Germline V CDR1 and CDR2: MGHRA, YSYEKL. CDR3 in DNA: TGCGCCAGCAGCCAAGAGTCGAGTGATGGCTACACCTTC. It translates to CASSQESSDGYTF.

The chain couples TRBV11-3 to TRBJ2-1, with 7 positions matching TRBD2. The CDR3 has 15 amino acids. Germline V gene sequence: CDR1 SGHNT, CDR2 YENEEA. Unmatched junction bases numbered 4, after V lost 5 bases and J lost 0 bases. CDR3 nucleotides: TGTGCCAGCAGCGCCCGCGGGAGCTCCTACAATGAGCAGTTCTTC. It specifies CASSARGSSYNEQFF.

The chain has TRBV7-8 and TRBJ2-7; 10 nucleotides match TRBD1. V gave up 5 bases and J gave up 7 bases; unmatched junction bases: 14. Germline CDR1 SGHVS, CDR2 FQNEAQ. The length of the CDR3 is 16 residues. CDR3: CASSLVGGQGNREQYF. DNA for the CDR3: TGTGCCAGCAGCCTAGTTGGGGGACAGGGGAATAGGGAGCAGTACTTC.

V gene TRBV11-3 combines with J gene TRBJ2-7; D might be TRBD1 (6 bases). V was pared by 5 bases and J by 7 bases, with 24 bases between. In germline, CDR1 is SGHNT, CDR2 YENEEA. This CDR3 contains 16 residues. The CDR3, as DNA: TGTGCCAGCAGCACAAGGTCGTGGGGGCCTGGAGTTGAGCAGTACTTC. Translation gives CASSTRSWGPGVEQYF.

CDR3 sequence (DNA): TGTGCCAGCAGCTTGGTAGGGGGAGGGCCGACAGATACGCAGTATTTT. As protein: CASSLVGGGPTDTQYF. The rearrangement joins TRBV5-4 to TRBJ2-3; perhaps TRBD2 as D (7 bases). With 0 bases removed from V and 3 bases from J, the gap between germline ends came to 14 bases. The CDR3 consists of 16 residues. Per the germline V gene, CDR1 is SGHNT and CDR2 is YYREEE (reference sequence).

The rearrangement links TRBV19 to TRBJ1-2, with TRBD1 as a possible D gene (6 bases). V was shortened by 4 bases and J by 6 bases, with 12 bases between the two germline ends. Germline-derived CDR1 and CDR2 are LNHDA and SQIVND (reference sequence). This CDR3 contains 13 residues. CDR3 sequence: CASSTWGRDGYTF. The CDR3 coding sequence is TGTGCCAGTAGTACCTGGGGGCGCGATGGCTACACCTTC.

V and J are TRBV4-2 and TRBJ2-1, with TRBD2 matching over 7 bases. Losses at the gene ends were 4 bases for V and 1 base for J; bases not matched to a gene: 10. Per the germline V gene, CDR1 is LGHNA and CDR2 is YNFKEQ. This CDR3 is 17 amino acids long. CDR3 DNA sequence: TGTGCCAGCAGCCTACGTTGGCGGGAGACGTCCTACAATGAGCAGTTCTTC. Translated, it gives CASSLRWRETSYNEQFF.

Remarks on this clone: A read error may account for a junction end that differs from germline. V usage is TRBV18 and J usage is TRBJ2-3, with D possibly matching TRBD2 (6 bases). The CDR3 length is 14 residues. The germline V gene has CDR1 KGHSH and CDR2 LQKENI. CDR3 region: CASSPPGTPSTPYF. CDR3 nucleotide sequence: TGTGCCAGCTCACCTCCCGGGACTCCTTCAACGCCGTATTTT.

The J gene is TRBJ1-1, the V gene TRBV25-1, with 7 bases matching TRBD1. Looked up from germline, CDR1 is MGHDK and CDR2 is SYGVNS. The V gene end was trimmed by 7 bases and the J gene end by 4 bases; junction bases not matched to a gene: 6. The CDR3 sequence is 13 residues long. CDR3: CASTRGGRTEAFF. The DNA of the CDR3 is TGTGCCAGCACCCGAGGGGGCCGCACTGAAGCTTTCTTT. Full variable domain (outside the CDR3, taken from reference TRBV25-1 and TRBJ1-1): EADIYQTPRYLVIGTGKKITLECSQTMGHDKMYWYQQDPGMELHLIHYSYGVNSTEKGDLSSESTVSRIRTEHFPLTLESARPSHTSQYLCASTRGGRTEAFFGQGTRLTVV.

This clone was counted a single time. V is TRBV30 and J is TRBJ2-3; 7 nucleotides align to TRBD1. The CDR3 spans 15 residues. The V gene end was trimmed by 6 bases and the J gene end by 1 base; junction bases not matched to a gene: 10. The germline V gene encodes CDR1 GTSNPN and CDR2 SVGIG (reference sequence). The CDR3 loop reads CACRQGSLGTDTQYF. The CDR3 coding sequence is TGTGCCTGTAGACAGGGAAGTTTGGGCACAGATACGCAGTATTTT.

The chain is built from TRBV28 and TRBJ1-1, with TRBD1 as a possible D gene (6 bases). Trimming stripped 3 bases from V and 10 bases from J, with 15 bases between. CDR3 size: 13 residues. Germline V gives CDR1 MDHEN, CDR2 SYDVKM. The CDR3 DNA reads TGTGCCAGCAGTTTCTTCGGGGGGCAACGAGCTTTCTTT. Encoded protein: CASSFFGGQRAFF. Full variable domain (outside the CDR3, taken from reference TRBV28 and TRBJ1-1): DVKVTQSSRYLVKRTGEKVFLECVQDMDHENMFWYRQDPGLGLRLIYFSYDVKMKEKGDIPEGYSVSREKKERFSLILESASTNQTSMYLCASSFFGGQRAFFGQGTRLTVV.

The chain uses TRBV4-1 and TRBJ1-4; the match to TRBD1 covers 9 bases. This CDR3 is 15 amino acids long. The germline V gene has CDR1 MGHRA and CDR2 YSYEKL. V shed 4 bases and J 4 bases; nucleotides not matched to a gene: 4. This chain's CDR3 is CASSPHRGRNEKLFF. The CDR3 DNA is TGCGCCAGCAGCCCCCACAGGGGGCGTAATGAAAAACTGTTTTTT.

This chain joins TRBV19 and TRBJ2-1, with TRBD2 identical over 12 bases. V trimming: 1 base; J trimming: 3 bases; junction bases outside the gene matches: 7. Germline-derived CDR1 and CDR2 are LNHDA and SQIVND (reference sequence). The CDR3 has 18 amino acids. The CDR3 sequence is CASSIVGGLAGYYNEQFF. The CDR3 DNA follows: TGTGCCAGTAGTATAGTAGGCGGACTAGCGGGGTACTACAATGAGCAGTTCTTC.

The chain has TRBV10-3 and TRBJ2-7; D gene uncertain. Trimming took off 2 bases at V and 6 bases at J, with 11 bases between the two ends. The length of the CDR3 is 13 residues. Germline CDR1 reads ENHRY; CDR2 reads SYGVKD. CDR3 amino acids: CAISEIQRAEQYF. The CDR3 DNA sequence: TGTGCCATCAGTGAGATTCAGCGAGCCGAGCAGTACTTC.

The V call is TRBV4-1, the J call TRBJ1-5; maybe TRBD1 (5 bases). Trimming shortened V by 3 bases and J by 6 bases, and 9 bases separated the two germline ends. The germline CDR1 and CDR2 sequences are MGHRA and YSYEKL. This CDR3 region has 13 residues. In nucleotides, the CDR3 is TGCGCCAGCAGCCAGGGGACTACTCAGCCCCAGCATTTT. Protein product: CASSQGTTQPQHF.

V usage is TRBV30 and J usage is TRBJ2-1, with a tentative D call TRBD1 (5 bases). Germline CDR1 reads GTSNPN; CDR2 reads SVGIG (reference sequence). V shed 3 bases and J shed 0 bases, with 12 bases lying between them. The CDR3 totals 15 residues. In DNA, the CDR3 is TGTGCCTGGAGGAGAAGGGGCTTCTCCTACAATGAGCAGTTCTTC. This sequence encodes CAWRRRGFSYNEQFF.